This T cell receptor beta chain appears in the sequencing data of a study of CD8+ T cells in alopecia areata. Study-wide context: Oral tofacitinib, 5 to 10 mg twice daily, was given in an open-label trial.

Sequencing relied on a cDNA template that was reverse transcribed from extracted RNA. The data were produced by immunoSEQ multiplex PCR, yet TCRdb's version contains in-frame clones alone and is incomplete. The data show approximately 180,000 clones, 59% seen once. V gave up 0 bases and J gave up 3 bases; unmatched junction bases: 3. The CDR3 is made up of 15 amino acids. Germline V gene lookup returns CDR1 SGHDT and CDR2 YYEEEE. Sorting from PBMCs produced CD4+ and CD8+ T cells. The gene calls are TRBV5-6 and TRBJ1-5; 7 nucleotides align to TRBD1. The TCR sequence derives from a human donor with alopecia areata. The sequences come from CD4+ T cells sorted from blood, collected at week 0. CDR3 sequence: CASSLGTGNNQPQHF. The CDR3 nucleotides read TGTGCCAGCAGCTTGGGGACAGGAAACAATCAGCCCCAGCATTTT.